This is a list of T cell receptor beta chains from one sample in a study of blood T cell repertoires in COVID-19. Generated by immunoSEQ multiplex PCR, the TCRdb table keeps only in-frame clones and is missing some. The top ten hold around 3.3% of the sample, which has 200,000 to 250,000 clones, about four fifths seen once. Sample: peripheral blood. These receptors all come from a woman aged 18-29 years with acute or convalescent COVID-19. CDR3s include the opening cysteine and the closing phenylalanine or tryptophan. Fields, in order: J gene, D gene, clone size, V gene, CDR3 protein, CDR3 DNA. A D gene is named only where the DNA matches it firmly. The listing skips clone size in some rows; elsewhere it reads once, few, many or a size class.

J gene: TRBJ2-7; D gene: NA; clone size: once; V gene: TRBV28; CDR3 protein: CVSSNSYEQYF; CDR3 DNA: TGTGTGTCTAGTAACTCCTACGAGCAGTACTTC
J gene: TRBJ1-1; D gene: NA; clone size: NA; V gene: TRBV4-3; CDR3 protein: CASSQSGPLSEAFF; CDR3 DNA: TGCGCCAGCAGCCAAAGCGGTCCCCTCTCTGAAGCTTTCTTT
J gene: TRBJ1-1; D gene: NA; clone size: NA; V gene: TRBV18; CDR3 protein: CASSLAPGDRGMSRTEAFF; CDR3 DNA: TGTGCCAGCTCACTAGCCCCGGGGGACCGTGGAATGTCGCGGACTGAAGCTTTCTTT
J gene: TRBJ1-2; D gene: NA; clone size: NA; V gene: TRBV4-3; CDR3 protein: CASSQGTPYGYTF; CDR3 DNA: TGCGCCAGCAGCCAAGGGACACCCTATGGCTACACCTTC
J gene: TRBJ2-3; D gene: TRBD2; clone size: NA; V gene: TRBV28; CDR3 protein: CASSLGGIGTDTQYF; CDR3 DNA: TGTGCCAGCAGTTTGGGGGGGATTGGCACAGATACGCAGTATTTT
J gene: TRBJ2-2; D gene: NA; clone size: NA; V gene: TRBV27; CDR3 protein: CASSSNTGELFF; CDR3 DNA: TGTGCCAGCAGTTCAAACACCGGGGAGCTGTTTTTT
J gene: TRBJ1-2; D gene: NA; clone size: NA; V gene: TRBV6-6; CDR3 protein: CASRGQDYGYTF; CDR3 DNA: TGTGCCAGCAGAGGTCAGGACTATGGCTACACCTTC
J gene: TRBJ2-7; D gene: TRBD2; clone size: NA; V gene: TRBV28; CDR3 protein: CASCPGGGYEQYF; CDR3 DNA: TGTGCCAGCTGCCCCGGGGGGGGGTACGAGCAGTACTTC
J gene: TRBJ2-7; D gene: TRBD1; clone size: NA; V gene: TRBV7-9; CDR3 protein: CASTSQGAGYEQYF; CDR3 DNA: TGTGCCAGCACCTCTCAGGGGGCGGGATACGAGCAGTACTTC
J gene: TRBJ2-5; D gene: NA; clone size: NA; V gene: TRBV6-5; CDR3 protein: CASSYLRATTAETQYF; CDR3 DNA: TGTGCCAGCAGTTACTTGAGGGCTACCACCGCGGAGACCCAGTACTTC
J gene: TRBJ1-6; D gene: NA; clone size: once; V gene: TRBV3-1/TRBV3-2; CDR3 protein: CASSQDQGHSPLHF; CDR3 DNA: TGTGCCAGCAGCCAAGATCAGGGGCATTCACCCCTCCACTTT
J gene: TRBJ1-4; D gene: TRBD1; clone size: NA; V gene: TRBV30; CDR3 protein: CAWQTGPNEKLFF; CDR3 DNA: TGTGCCTGGCAGACAGGGCCTAATGAAAAACTGTTTTTT
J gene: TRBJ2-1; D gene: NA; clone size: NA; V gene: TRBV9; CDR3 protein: CASSVDLSSYNEQFF; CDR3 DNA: TGTGCCAGCAGCGTAGATCTAAGCTCCTACAATGAGCAGTTCTTC
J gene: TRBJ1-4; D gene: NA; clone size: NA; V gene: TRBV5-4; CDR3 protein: CASSREPGEGEKLFF; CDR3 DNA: TGTGCCAGCAGCAGGGAGCCAGGGGAGGGTGAAAAACTGTTTTTT
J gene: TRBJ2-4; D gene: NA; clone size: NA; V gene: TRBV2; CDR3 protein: CASSEYYLAKNIQYF; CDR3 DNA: TGTGCCAGCAGTGAGTACTACCTAGCCAAAAACATTCAGTACTTC
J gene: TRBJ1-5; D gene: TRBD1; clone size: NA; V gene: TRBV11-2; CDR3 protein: CASSLTGSQPQHF; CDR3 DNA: TGTGCCAGCAGCTTGACAGGGTCCCAGCCCCAGCATTTT